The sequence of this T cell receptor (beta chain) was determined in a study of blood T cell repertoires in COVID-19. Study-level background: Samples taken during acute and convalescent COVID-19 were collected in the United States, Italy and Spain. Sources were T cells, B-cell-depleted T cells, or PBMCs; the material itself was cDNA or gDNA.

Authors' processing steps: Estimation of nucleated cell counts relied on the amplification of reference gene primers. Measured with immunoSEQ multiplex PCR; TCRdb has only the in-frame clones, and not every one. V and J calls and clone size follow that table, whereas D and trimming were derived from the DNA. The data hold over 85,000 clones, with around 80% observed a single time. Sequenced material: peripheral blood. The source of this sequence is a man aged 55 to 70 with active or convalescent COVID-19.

The CDR3 coding sequence is TGTGCCAGCAGCTTAGCGACAGGGGCTAATGAAAAACTGTTTTTT. Translation gives CASSLATGANEKLFF. This chain joins TRBV7-2 and TRBJ1-4, with 8 positions matching TRBD1. The CDR3 contains 15 residues. J was trimmed by 3 bases and V by 0 bases; bases with no gene match: 0. The germline V gene encodes CDR1 SGHTA and CDR2 FQGNSA. The full variable domain, completed using reference TRBV7-2 and TRBJ1-4, is GAGVSQSPSNKVTEKGKDVELRCDPISGHTALYWYRQSLGQGLEFLIYFQGNSAPDKSGLPSDRFSAERTGGSVSTLTIQRTQQEDSAVYLCASSLATGANEKLFFGSGTQLSVL.